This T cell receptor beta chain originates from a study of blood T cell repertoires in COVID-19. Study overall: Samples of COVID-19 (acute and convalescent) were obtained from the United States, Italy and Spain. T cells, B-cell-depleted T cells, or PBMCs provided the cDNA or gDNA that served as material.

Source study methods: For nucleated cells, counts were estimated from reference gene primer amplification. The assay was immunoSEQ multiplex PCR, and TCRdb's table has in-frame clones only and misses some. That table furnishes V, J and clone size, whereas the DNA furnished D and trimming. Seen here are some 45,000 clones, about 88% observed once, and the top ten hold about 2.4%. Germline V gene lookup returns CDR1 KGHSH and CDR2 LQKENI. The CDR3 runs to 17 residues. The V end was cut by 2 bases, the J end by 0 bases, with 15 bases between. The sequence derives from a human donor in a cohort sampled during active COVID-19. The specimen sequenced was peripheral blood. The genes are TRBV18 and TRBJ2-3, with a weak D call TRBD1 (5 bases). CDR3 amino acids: CASSPKVSTVSTDTQYF. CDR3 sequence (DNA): TGTGCCAGCTCACCAAAAGTTTCGACAGTTAGCACAGATACGCAGTATTTT.